This entry lists 10 T cell receptor beta chains sequenced from one sample in a study of cytomegalovirus exposure and HLA in healthy donors. PCR involved 60 Vbeta and 13 Jbeta primers. Profiled with immunoSEQ multiplex PCR; TCRdb holds only in-frame clones, not every one. Among about 190,000 clones listed, about four fifths were seen once. The specimen was PBMCs. The receptors come from a woman between 45 and 60 years old in good health and CMV-seropositive.

V usage is TRBV6-1 and J usage is TRBJ1-4; a possible D gene is TRBD1 (5 bases). This CDR3 has 13 residues. Trimming stripped 6 bases from V and 8 bases from J, with 13 bases between. The germline V gene has CDR1 MNHNS and CDR2 SASEGT. The CDR3 loop reads CASRLPGHEKLFF. CDR3 DNA sequence: TGTGCCAGCAGGCTCCCAGGGCACGAAAAACTGTTTTTT.

The J gene is TRBJ2-7, the V gene TRBV7-3; 10 positions match TRBD1. This CDR3 contains 15 residues. Looked up from germline, CDR1 is SGHTA and CDR2 is FQGTGA. The J segment lost 6 bases and the V segment lost 0 bases, leaving 5 bases of the junction unmatched. In DNA, the CDR3 is TGTGCCAGCAGCTTAACCGGACAGGGGGGTCGCGAGCAGTACTTC. Protein: CASSLTGQGGREQYF.

The J gene is TRBJ2-7, the V gene TRBV20-1; TRBD1 is a possible D gene (6 bases). The CDR3 is 11 amino acids. The V end was cut by 3 bases, the J end by 5 bases, with 8 bases between. From germline, CDR1 is DFQATT and CDR2 SNEGSKA (reference sequence). CDR3 sequence: CSASRTDEQYF. CDR3 nucleotides: TGCAGTGCTAGCCGGACAGACGAGCAGTACTTC.

In its sample, this clone was seen a few times. The chain combines TRBV5-1 with TRBJ1-1; D is undetermined. V shed 4 bases and J shed 5 bases, with 12 bases lying between them. This CDR3 is 13 amino acids long. The germline V gene has CDR1 SGHRS and CDR2 YFSETQ. The CDR3: CASSAGPGTEAFF. CDR3 coding DNA: TGCGCCAGCAGCGCGGGCCCGGGGACTGAAGCTTTCTTT.

The chain combines TRBV7-9 with TRBJ1-2, with D possibly matching TRBD1 (5 bases). The germline CDR1 and CDR2 sequences are SEHNR and FQNEAQ (reference sequence). V lost 5 bases and J lost 3, with 13 bases in between. The CDR3 loop spans 14 amino acids. The chain's CDR3 is CASSEGGTDYGYTF. The CDR3, as DNA: TGTGCCAGCAGCGAAGGAGGGACGGACTATGGCTACACCTTC.

V and J are TRBV15 and TRBJ1-5, with D uncertain. The V end lost 0 bases, the J end lost 0 bases, and 9 bases lay between the germline ends. Germline loops: CDR1 LNHNV, CDR2 YYDKDF (reference sequence). The CDR3 consists of 16 residues. CDR3 nucleotide sequence: TGTGCCACCAGCAGAGACCGGGAGCCTAGCAATCAGCCCCAGCATTTT. It is translated as CATSRDREPSNQPQHF.

The gene calls are TRBV14 and TRBJ1-6, with TRBD1 matching over 11 bases. Per the germline V gene, CDR1 is SGHDN and CDR2 is FVKESK. Unmatched junction bases numbered 10, after V lost 5 bases and J lost 10 bases. The length of the CDR3 is 16 residues. The CDR3 reads CASSSWTGGYHSPLHF. CDR3 sequence (DNA): TGTGCCAGCAGCTCCTGGACAGGGGGCTACCACTCACCCCTCCACTTT.

This chain joins TRBV29-1 and TRBJ2-5, with TRBD2 identical over 10 bases. Per the germline V gene, CDR1 is SQVTM and CDR2 is ANQGSEA. V lost 8 bases and J lost 2; bases outside the gene matches: 5. The CDR3 is made up of 13 amino acids. The CDR3, as DNA: TGCAGCTTAAGGACTAGCGGACAAGAGACCCAGTACTTC. Translation gives CSLRTSGQETQYF.

This rearrangement joins TRBV5-5 to TRBJ2-2, with TRBD1 identical over 9 bases. Germline V gives CDR1 SGHKS, CDR2 YYEKEE (reference sequence). This CDR3 has 16 amino acids. The V gene end was trimmed by 4 bases and the J gene end by 6 bases; junction bases not matched to a gene: 10. The CDR3 spells CASSLALRTGAGELFF. In nucleotides, the CDR3 is TGTGCCAGCAGCCTCGCCTTGCGGACAGGGGCCGGGGAGCTGTTTTTT.

This chain connects TRBV10-1 to TRBJ1-5; no definite D call. Germline V gives CDR1 WNHNN, CDR2 SYGVQD (reference sequence). The CDR3 is 15 residues long. Trimming left V 7 bases short and J 4 bases short, with 17 bases between. CDR3 DNA: TGCGCCAGCACTCAAGACACGGAAGATAATCAGCCCCAGCATTTT. Encoded protein: CASTQDTEDNQPQHF.